The 10 T cell receptor beta chains in this list originate from one sample, sequenced in a study of shared clonotypes between healthy human individuals. Produced via immunoSEQ multiplex PCR; TCRdb's table is partial and in-frame only. The sample includes some 1,900,000 clones, about 95% of them seen just once. Terminally differentiated effector memory CD45RA+ cells were left out of the naive CD8 fraction, which was CD45RO-negative and positively selected for CCR7. Sequencing was carried out using naive CD8+ T cells sorted from blood. These TCRs come from a man between 18 and 29 years old in good health.

CDR3 residues: CASSGSRDYTGELFF. The CDR3 nucleotides read TGTGCCAGCAGCGGGAGCCGGGACTACACCGGGGAGCTGTTTTTT. The rearrangement links TRBV7-9 to TRBJ2-2; D may be TRBD2 (6 bases). With 5 bases removed from V and 3 bases from J, the gap between germline ends came to 13 bases. CDR3 length: 15 amino acids. Germline values: CDR1 SEHNR, CDR2 FQNEAQ (reference sequence).

This clone is a singleton in its sample. Here the CDR3 DNA reads TGTGCCAGTAGTATAGACGCCGAACGCGAGCAGTACTTC. This encodes CASSIDAEREQYF. The rearrangement joins TRBV19 to TRBJ2-7; unclear D gene. Germline CDR1 LNHDA, CDR2 SQIVND (reference sequence). Trimming left V 0 bases short and J 6 bases short, with 9 bases between. CDR3 length: 13 amino acids.

The chain carries TRBV7-9 and TRBJ1-3; the D gene is possibly TRBD1 (5 bases). The CDR3 contains 17 residues. In germline, CDR1 is SEHNR, CDR2 FQNEAQ (reference sequence). The ends were cut back, 3 bases at V and 3 bases at J, with 18 bases in the middle. CDR3: CASSLSIGGRDGNTIYF. The CDR3, as DNA: TGTGCCAGCAGCTTGTCGATTGGGGGACGGGATGGAAACACCATATATTTT.

In regard to this clone: Other DNA variants within this sample encode the same CDR3. V is TRBV9 and J is TRBJ2-1; D remains ambiguous. CDR1 is SGDLS, CDR2 YYNGEE, per germline. The CDR3 is 12 amino acids. The V end was cut by 3 bases, the J end by 7 bases, with 8 bases between. The CDR3 sequence: CASSGTRNEQFF. CDR3 in DNA: TGTGCCAGCAGCGGAACACGGAATGAGCAGTTCTTC.

The gene calls are TRBV13 and TRBJ2-4; 7 bases map to TRBD2. Unmatched junction bases numbered 8, after V lost 2 bases and J lost 7 bases. The CDR3 has 15 amino acids. Germline V gene sequence: CDR1 PRHDT, CDR2 FYEKMQ (reference sequence). CDR3 in DNA: TGTGCCAGCAGCTTAATGGCCCTGGGGGGGAACATTCAGTACTTC. It translates to CASSLMALGGNIQYF.

In its sample, this clone was seen once. The CDR3 DNA reads TGTGCCAGCAGCTTATCCCCCAGCGGGACCTACGAGCAGTACTTC. Translation: CASSLSPSGTYEQYF. This rearrangement joins TRBV7-9 to TRBJ2-7, with 7 bases matching TRBD2. V lost 2 bases, J lost 2 bases, and 6 bases stayed unmatched. The germline CDR1 and CDR2 sequences are SEHNR and FQNEAQ (reference sequence). The length of the CDR3 is 15 residues. Filled out from reference TRBV7-9 and TRBJ2-7, the complete variable domain reads DTGVSQNPRHKITKRGQNVTFRCDPISEHNRLYWYRQTLGQGPEFLTYFQNEAQLEKSRLLSDRFSAERPKGSFSTLEIQRTEQGDSAMYLCASSLSPSGTYEQYFGPGTRLTVT.

This clone was picked up one time. V and J are TRBV13 and TRBJ2-7; 7 positions agree with TRBD2. In germline, CDR1 is PRHDT, CDR2 FYEKMQ (reference sequence). Trimming at V came to 3 bases and at J to 3 bases, leaving 5 bases not matched to a gene. CDR3 length: 14 residues. CDR3 DNA: TGTGCCAGCAGCTTCGCGGGGGAAGACTACGAGCAGTACTTC. The encoded protein is CASSFAGEDYEQYF.

The genes are TRBV2 and TRBJ1-1, with 10 bases matching TRBD1. The CDR3 has 15 residues. Trimming at V came to 10 bases and at J to 5 bases, leaving 13 bases not matched to a gene. The germline V gene encodes CDR1 SNHLY and CDR2 FYNNEI. The CDR3 region has the DNA TGTGCCACCCCCGGTTCAGGACAGGGGGGGACTGAAGCTTTCTTT. Translation gives CATPGSGQGGTEAFF.

The chain uses TRBV18 and TRBJ2-7, with D possibly matching TRBD1 (8 bases). The CDR3 sequence is 15 residues long. Trimming took 2 bases from V and 3 from J, leaving 14 bases between them. Germline V gives CDR1 KGHSH, CDR2 LQKENI. DNA for the CDR3: TGTGCCAGCTCACCAACGACAGGGGAGGGCTACGAGCAGTACTTC. Its translation is CASSPTTGEGYEQYF.

For this clone: This same CDR3 is encoded by further DNA sequences in the sample. The chain links TRBV5-6 to TRBJ2-2; D is ambiguous. Germline-derived CDR1 and CDR2 are SGHDT and YYEEEE. Deletions cut 2 bases from V and 5 bases from J, with 4 bases between. CDR3 size: 12 residues. As DNA, the CDR3 is TGTGCCAGCAGCTTCTATACCGGGGAGCTGTTTTTT. Amino acid sequence: CASSFYTGELFF.